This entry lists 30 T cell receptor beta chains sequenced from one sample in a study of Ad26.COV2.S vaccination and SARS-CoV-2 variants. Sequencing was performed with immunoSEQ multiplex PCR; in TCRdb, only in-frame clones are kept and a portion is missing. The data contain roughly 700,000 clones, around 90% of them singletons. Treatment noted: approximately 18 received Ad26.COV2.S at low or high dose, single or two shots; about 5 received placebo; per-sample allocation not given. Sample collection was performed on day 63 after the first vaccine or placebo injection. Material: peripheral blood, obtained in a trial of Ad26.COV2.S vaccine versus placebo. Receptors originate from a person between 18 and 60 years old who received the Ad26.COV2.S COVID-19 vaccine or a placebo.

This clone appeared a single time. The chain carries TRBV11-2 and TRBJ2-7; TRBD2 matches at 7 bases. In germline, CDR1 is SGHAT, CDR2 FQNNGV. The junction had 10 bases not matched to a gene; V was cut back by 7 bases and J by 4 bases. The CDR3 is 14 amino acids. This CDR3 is CASTLERGIYEQYF. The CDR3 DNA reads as TGTGCCAGCACCCTCGAGCGGGGCATTTACGAGCAGTACTTC.

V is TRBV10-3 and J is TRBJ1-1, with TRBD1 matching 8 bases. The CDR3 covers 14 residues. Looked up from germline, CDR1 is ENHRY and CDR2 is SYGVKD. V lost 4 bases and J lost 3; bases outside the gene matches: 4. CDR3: CAISAGQGYTEAFF. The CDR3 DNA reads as TGTGCCATCAGTGCAGGACAGGGATACACTGAAGCTTTCTTT.

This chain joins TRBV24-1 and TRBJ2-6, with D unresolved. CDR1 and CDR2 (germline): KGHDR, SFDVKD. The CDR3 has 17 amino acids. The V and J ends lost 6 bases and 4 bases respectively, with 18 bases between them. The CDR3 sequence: CATSHPNPLSGANVLTF. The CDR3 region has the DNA TGTGCCACCAGTCATCCAAACCCTCTCTCCGGGGCCAACGTCCTGACTTTC.

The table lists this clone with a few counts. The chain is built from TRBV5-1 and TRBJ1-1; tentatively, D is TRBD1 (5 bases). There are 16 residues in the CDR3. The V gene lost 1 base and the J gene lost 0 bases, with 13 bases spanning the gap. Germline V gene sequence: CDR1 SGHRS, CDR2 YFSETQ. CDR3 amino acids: CASSLPPQGVNTEAFF. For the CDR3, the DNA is TGCGCCAGCAGCTTGCCCCCCCAGGGAGTGAACACTGAAGCTTTCTTT.

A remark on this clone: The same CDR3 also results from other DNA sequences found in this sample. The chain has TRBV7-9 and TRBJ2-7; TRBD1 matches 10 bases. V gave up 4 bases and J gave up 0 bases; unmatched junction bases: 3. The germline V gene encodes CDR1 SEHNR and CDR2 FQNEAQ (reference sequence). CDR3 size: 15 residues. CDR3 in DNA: TGTGCCAGCAGCTCTCGGACAGGGGGCTCCTACGAGCAGTACTTC. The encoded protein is CASSSRTGGSYEQYF. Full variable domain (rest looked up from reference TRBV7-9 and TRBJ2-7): DTGVSQNPRHKITKRGQNVTFRCDPISEHNRLYWYRQTLGQGPEFLTYFQNEAQLEKSRLLSDRFSAERPKGSFSTLEIQRTEQGDSAMYLCASSSRTGGSYEQYFGPGTRLTVT.

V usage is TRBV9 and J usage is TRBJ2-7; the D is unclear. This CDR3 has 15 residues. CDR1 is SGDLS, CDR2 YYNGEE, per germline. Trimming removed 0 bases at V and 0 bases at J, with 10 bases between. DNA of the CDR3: TGTGCCAGCAGCGTAGGTAACGGCTACTCCTACGAGCAGTACTTC. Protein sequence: CASSVGNGYSYEQYF.

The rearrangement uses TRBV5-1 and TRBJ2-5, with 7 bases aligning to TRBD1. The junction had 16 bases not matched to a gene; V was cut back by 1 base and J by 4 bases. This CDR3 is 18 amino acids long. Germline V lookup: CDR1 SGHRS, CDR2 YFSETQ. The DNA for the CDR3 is TGCGCCAGCAGCTTGCGGATATTTACAGGGGAGAGTGGAGAGACCCAGTACTTC. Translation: CASSLRIFTGESGETQYF.

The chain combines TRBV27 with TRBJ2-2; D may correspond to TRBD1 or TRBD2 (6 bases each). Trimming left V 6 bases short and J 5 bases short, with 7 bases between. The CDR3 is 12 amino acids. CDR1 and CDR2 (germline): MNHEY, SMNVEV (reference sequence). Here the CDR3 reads CASRGGTGELFF. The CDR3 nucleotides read TGTGCCAGCAGAGGGGGGACCGGGGAGCTGTTTTTT.

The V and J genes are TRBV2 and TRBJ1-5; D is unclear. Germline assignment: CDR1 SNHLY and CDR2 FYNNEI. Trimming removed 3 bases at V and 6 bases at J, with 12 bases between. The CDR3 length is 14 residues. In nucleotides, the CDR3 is TGTGCCAGCAGTGATTGGGTTCGGGGTCAGCCCCAGCATTTT. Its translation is CASSDWVRGQPQHF.

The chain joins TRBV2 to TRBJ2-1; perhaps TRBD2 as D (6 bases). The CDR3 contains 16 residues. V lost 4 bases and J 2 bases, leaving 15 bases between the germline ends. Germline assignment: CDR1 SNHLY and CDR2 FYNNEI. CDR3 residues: CASSARDFLTYNEQFF. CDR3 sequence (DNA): TGTGCCAGCAGTGCACGGGACTTCCTAACCTACAATGAGCAGTTCTTC.

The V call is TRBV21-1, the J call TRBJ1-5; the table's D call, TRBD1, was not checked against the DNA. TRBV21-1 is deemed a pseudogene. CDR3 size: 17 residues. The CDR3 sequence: CASSKAFRTGGNQPQHF. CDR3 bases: TGTGCCAGCAGCAAAGCCTTTCGGACAGGGGGCAATCAGCCCCAGCATTTT.

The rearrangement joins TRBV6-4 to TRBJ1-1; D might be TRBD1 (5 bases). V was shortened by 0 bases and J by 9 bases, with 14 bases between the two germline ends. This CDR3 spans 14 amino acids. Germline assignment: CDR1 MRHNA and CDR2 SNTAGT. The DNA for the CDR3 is TGTGCCAGCAGTGACTCGGACTCTGGGGCGCAAGCTTTCTTT. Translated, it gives CASSDSDSGAQAFF.

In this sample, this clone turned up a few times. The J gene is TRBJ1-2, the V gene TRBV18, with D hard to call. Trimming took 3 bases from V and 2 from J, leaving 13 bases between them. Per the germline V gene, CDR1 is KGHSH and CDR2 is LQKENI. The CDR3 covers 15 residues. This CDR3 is CASSPLDESNYGYTF. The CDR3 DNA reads TGTGCCAGCTCACCCCTGGATGAGTCGAACTATGGCTACACCTTC.

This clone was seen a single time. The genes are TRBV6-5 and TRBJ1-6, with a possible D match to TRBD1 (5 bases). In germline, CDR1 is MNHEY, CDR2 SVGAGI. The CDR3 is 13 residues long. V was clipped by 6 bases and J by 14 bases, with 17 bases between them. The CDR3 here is CASSPGQNWALHF. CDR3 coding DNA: TGTGCCAGCAGCCCGGGGCAAAATTGGGCCCTCCACTTT.

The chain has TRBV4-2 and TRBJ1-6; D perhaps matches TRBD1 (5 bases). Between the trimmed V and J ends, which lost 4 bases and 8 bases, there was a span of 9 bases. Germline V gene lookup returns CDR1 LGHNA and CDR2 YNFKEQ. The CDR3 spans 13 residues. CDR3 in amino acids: CASSRQGDSPLHF. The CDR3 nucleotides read TGTGCCAGCAGCCGCCAGGGTGATTCACCCCTCCACTTT.

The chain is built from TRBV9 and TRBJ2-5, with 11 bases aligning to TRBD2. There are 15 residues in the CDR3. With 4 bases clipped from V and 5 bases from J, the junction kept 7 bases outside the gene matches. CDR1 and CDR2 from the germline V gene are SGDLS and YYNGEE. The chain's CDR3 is CASSTTSGARETQYF. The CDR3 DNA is TGTGCCAGCAGCACGACTAGCGGGGCTCGCGAGACCCAGTACTTC.

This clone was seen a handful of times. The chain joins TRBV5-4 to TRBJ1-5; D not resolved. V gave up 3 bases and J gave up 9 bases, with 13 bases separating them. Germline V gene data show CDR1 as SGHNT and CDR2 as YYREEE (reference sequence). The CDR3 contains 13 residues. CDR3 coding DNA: TGTGCCAGCAGCTACGACCCGATGCGGCCCCAGCATTTT. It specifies CASSYDPMRPQHF.

The CDR3 region has the DNA TGTGCCAGCAGCTTAGCGCTAGCTCAATACGAGCAGTACTTC. This encodes CASSLALAQYEQYF. The gene calls are TRBV5-6 and TRBJ2-7; TRBD2 might be the D (5 bases). V was shortened by 2 bases and J by 4 bases, with 13 bases between the two germline ends. This CDR3 contains 14 residues. Per the germline V gene, CDR1 is SGHDT and CDR2 is YYEEEE.

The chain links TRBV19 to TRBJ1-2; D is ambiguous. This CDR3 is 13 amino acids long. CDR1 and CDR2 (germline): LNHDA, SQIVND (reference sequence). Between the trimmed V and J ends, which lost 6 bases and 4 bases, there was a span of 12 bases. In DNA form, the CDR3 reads TGTGCCAGTAGGCCTAAAGGTGTCTATGGCTACACCTTC. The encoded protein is CASRPKGVYGYTF.

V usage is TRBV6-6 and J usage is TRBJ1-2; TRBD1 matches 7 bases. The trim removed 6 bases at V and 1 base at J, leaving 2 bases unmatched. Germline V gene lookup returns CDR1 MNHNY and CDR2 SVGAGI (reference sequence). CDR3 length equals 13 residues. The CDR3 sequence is CASRTGLNYGYTF. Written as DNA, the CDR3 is TGTGCCAGCAGGACAGGGCTTAACTATGGCTACACCTTC.

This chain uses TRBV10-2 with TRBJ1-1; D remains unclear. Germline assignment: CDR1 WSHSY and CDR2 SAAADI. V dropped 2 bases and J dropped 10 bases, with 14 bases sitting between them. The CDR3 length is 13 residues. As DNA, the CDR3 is TGCGCCAGCAGTGAGCCCGGTCTCATGACAGCTTTCTTT. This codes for CASSEPGLMTAFF.

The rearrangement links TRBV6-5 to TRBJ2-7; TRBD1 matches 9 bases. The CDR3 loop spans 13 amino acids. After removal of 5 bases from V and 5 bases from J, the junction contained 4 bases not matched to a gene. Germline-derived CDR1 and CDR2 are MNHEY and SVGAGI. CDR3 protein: CASSRTGADEQYF. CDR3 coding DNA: TGTGCCAGCAGTCGGACAGGGGCGGACGAGCAGTACTTC.

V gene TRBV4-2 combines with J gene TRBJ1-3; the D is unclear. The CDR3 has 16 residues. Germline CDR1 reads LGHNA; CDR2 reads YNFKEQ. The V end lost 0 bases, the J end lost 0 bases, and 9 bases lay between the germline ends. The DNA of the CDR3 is TGTGCCAGCAGCCAAGAAGGTCAGCTCTCTGGAAACACCATATATTTT. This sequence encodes CASSQEGQLSGNTIYF.

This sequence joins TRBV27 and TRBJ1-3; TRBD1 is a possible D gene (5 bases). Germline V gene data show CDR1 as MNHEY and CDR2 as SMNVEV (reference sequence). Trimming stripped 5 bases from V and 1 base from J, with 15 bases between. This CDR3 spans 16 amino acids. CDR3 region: CASSLQGLGSGNTIYF. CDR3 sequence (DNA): TGTGCCAGCAGTCTTCAGGGCCTAGGGTCTGGAAACACCATATATTTT.

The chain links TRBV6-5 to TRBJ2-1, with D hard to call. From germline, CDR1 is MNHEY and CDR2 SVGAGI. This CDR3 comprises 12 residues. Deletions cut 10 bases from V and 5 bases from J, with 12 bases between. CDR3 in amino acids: CAIVSENNEQFF. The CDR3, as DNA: TGTGCCATCGTTTCAGAGAACAATGAGCAGTTCTTC.

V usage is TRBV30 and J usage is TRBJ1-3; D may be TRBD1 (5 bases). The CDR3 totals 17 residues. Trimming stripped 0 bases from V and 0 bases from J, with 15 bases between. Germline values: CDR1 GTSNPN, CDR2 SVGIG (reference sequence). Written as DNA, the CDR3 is TGTGCCTGGAGTGTACGCCAAGGGGCCTACTCTGGAAACACCATATATTTT. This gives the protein CAWSVRQGAYSGNTIYF.

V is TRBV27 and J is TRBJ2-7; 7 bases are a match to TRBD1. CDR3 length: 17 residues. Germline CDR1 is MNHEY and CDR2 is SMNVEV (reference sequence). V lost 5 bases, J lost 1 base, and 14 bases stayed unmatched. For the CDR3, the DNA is TGTGCCAGCAGTCCAAAGACAGGGCTGGCGGAATCCTACGAGCAGTACTTC. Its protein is CASSPKTGLAESYEQYF.

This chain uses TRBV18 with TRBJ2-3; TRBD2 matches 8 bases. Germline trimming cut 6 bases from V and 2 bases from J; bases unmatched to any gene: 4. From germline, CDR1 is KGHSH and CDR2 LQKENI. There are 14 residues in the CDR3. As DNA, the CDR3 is TGTGCCAGCTCCCTAGCGGGTCACACAGATACGCAGTATTTT. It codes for CASSLAGHTDTQYF.

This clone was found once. CDR3 loop: CASSLEVGYTF. CDR3 bases: TGTGCCAGCAGCTTGGAGGTCGGCTACACCTTC. The chain is built from TRBV5-6 and TRBJ1-2; unclear D gene. The CDR3 has 11 amino acids. Deletions cut 0 bases from V and 8 bases from J, with 5 bases between. The germline V gene encodes CDR1 SGHDT and CDR2 YYEEEE.

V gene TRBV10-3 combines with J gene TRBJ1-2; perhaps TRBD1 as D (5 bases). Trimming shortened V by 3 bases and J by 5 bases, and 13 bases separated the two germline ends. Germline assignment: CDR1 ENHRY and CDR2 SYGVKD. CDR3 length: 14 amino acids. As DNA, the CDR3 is TGTGCCATCAGTGAAGAGGGGAAGGGATATGGCTACACCTTC. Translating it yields CAISEEGKGYGYTF.